This TCR beta chain was captured by sequencing in a study of blood T cells in healthy people across ages. Together with a sample-barcoded 5' primer, a J-beta primer mix was included in a second PCR lasting roughly 7 to 11 cycles. TCRdb independently ran MiXCR on the 5' RACE reads; one entry per CDR3 protein. The table lists fewer than 2,000,000 distinct CDR3 sequences, about two fifths of them singletons. This CDR3 region has 16 residues. Trimming cost V 2 bases and J 4 bases, with 17 bases left between them. Germline V gene data show CDR1 as SGHTA and CDR2 as FQGNSA. The chain employs TRBV7-2 and TRBJ1-2; no clear D gene. This TCR derives from a human donor in good health. The source material was blood. The CDR3 region is CASSLMAGLSIYGYTF. CDR3 in DNA: TGTGCCAGCAGCTTAATGGCAGGACTATCGATCTATGGCTACACCTTC.